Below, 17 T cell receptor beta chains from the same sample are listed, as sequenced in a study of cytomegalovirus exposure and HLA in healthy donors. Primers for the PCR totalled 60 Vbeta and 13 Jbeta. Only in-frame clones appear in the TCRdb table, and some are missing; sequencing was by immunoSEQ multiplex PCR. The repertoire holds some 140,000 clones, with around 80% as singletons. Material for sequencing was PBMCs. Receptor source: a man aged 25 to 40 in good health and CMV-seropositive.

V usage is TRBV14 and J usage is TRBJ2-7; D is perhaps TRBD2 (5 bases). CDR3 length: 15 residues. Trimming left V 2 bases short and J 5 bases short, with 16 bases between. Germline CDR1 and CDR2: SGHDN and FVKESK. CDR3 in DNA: TGTGCCAGCAGCCAAAGCGAAACTAGATTTGACGAGCAGTACTTC. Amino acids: CASSQSETRFDEQYF. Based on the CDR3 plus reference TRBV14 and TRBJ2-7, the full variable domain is EAGVTQFPSHSVIEKGQTVTLRCDPISGHDNLYWYRRVMGKEIKFLLHFVKESKQDESGMPNNRFLAERTGGTYSTLKVQPAELEDSGVYFCASSQSETRFDEQYFGPGTRLTVT.

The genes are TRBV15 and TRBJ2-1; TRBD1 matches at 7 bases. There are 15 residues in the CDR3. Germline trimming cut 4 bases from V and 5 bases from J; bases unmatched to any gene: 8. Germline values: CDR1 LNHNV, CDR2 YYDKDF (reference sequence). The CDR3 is CATSKAGGQHNEQFF. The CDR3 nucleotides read TGTGCCACCAGCAAGGCAGGGGGTCAACACAATGAGCAGTTCTTC.

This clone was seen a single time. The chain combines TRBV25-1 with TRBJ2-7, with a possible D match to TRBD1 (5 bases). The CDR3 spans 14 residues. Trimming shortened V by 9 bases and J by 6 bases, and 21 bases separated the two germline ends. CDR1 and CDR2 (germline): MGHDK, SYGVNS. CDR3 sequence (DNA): TGTGCCAGTAAAAAATCGGCAGGGCTGGGCGAGCAGTACTTC. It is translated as CASKKSAGLGEQYF.

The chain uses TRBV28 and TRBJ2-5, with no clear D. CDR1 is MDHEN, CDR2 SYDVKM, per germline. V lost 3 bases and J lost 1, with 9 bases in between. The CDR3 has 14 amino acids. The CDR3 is CASSFVGRQETQYF. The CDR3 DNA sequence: TGTGCCAGCAGTTTCGTGGGCCGCCAAGAGACCCAGTACTTC.

The CDR3 DNA is TGTGCCAGCAGTGAAGAGAGAAATCAGCCCCAGCATTTT. This codes for CASSEERNQPQHF. The chain couples TRBV2 to TRBJ1-5; no clear D. This CDR3 comprises 13 residues. V lost 1 base and J lost 4, with 5 bases in between. Germline assignment: CDR1 SNHLY and CDR2 FYNNEI.

The CDR3 region has the DNA TGTGCCAGCAGCTTAAGCGGGCGTGGTGGGGAGCATGAGCAGTTCTTC. This encodes CASSLSGRGGEHEQFF. This rearrangement joins TRBV7-9 to TRBJ2-1, with D tentatively TRBD2 (6 bases). Germline V gene sequence: CDR1 SEHNR, CDR2 FQNEAQ (reference sequence). Trimming left V 2 bases short and J 8 bases short, with 19 bases between. The CDR3 spans 16 residues.

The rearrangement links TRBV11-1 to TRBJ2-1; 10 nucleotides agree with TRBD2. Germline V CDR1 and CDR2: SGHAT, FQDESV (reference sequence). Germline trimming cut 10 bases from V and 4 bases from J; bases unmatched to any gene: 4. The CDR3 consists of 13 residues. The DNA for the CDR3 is TGTGCCACCAGGACTAGCGGTTACAATGAGCAGTTCTTC. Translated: CATRTSGYNEQFF.

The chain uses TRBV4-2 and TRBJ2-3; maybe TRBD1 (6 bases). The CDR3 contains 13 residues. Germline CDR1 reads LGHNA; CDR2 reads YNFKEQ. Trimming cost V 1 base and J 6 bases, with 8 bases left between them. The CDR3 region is CASSQVQGDTQYF. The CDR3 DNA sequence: TGTGCCAGCAGCCAAGTTCAGGGGGATACGCAGTATTTT.

CDR3 bases: TGCAGCGTCACTAGCAGTGATGAGCAGTTCTTC. Translating gives CSVTSSDEQFF. The V gene is TRBV29-1, the J gene TRBJ2-1; a weak D match, TRBD2 (6 bases). Per the germline V gene, CDR1 is SQVTM and CDR2 is ANQGSEA. The CDR3 extends over 11 amino acids. V lost 6 bases and J 8 bases, leaving 11 bases between the germline ends.

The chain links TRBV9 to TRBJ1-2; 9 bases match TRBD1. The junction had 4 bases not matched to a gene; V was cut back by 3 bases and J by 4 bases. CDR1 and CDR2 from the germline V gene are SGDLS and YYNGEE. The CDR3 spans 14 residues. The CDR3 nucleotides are TGTGCCAGCAGCGCGACGACAGGGGGCTATGGCTACACCTTC. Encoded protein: CASSATTGGYGYTF.

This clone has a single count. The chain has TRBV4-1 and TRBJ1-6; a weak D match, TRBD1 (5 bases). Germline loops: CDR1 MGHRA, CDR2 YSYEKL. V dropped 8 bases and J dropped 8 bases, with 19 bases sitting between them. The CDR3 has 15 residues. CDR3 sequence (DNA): TGCGCCAGCGGAAGCGAGGGGCGCGGGGATTCACCCCTCCACTTT. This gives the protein CASGSEGRGDSPLHF.

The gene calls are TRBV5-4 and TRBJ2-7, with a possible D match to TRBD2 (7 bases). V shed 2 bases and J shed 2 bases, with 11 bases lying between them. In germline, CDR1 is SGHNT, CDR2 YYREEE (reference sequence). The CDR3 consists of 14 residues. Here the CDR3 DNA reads TGTGCCAGCAGCTTACGAGGGGGGGCCTACGAGCAGTACTTC. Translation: CASSLRGGAYEQYF.

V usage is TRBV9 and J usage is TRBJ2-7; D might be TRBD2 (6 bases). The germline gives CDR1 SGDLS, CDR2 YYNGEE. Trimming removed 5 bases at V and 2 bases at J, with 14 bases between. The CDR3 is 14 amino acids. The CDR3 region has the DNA TGTGCCAGCAGTCCTTTCCCGGGAGCCTACGAGCAGTACTTC. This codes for CASSPFPGAYEQYF.

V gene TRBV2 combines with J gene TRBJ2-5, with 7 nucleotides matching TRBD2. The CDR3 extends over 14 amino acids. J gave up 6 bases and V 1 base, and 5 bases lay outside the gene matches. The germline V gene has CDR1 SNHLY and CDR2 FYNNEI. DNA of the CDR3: TGTGCCAGCAGTGAAGATGGGGGGGGGAAGACCCAGTACTTC. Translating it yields CASSEDGGGKTQYF.

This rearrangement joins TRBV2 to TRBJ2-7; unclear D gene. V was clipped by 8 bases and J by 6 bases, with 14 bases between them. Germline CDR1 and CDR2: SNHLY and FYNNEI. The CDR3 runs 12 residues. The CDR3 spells CASAFEFSEQYF. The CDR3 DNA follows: TGTGCCAGCGCGTTTGAGTTTTCCGAGCAGTACTTC.

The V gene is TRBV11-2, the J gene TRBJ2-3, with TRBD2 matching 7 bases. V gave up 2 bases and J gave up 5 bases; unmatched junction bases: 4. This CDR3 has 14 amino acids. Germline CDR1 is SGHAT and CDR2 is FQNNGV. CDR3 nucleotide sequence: TGTGCCAGCAGCTTATCCCGGGGGGAAGATACGCAGTATTTT. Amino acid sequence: CASSLSRGEDTQYF.

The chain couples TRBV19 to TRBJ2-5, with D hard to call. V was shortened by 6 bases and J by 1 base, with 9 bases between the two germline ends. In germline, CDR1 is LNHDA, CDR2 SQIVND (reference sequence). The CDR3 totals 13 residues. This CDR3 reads CASRKRSQETQYF. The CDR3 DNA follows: TGTGCCAGTAGAAAGCGAAGCCAAGAGACCCAGTACTTC.